This T cell receptor beta chain was identified in a study of blood T cell repertoires in COVID-19. Study-wide background: Samples of COVID-19 (acute and convalescent) were obtained from the United States, Italy and Spain. The cDNA or gDNA used as material had been derived from T cells, B-cell-depleted T cells, or PBMCs.

Per the original data handling: Quantification of nucleated cells was approximated via reference gene primer amplification. Using immunoSEQ multiplex PCR, the repertoire was profiled, and TCRdb retains in-frame clones only, with some absent. V and J calls and clone size are those listed in that table; D and trimming were worked out from the DNA. The table has around 78,000 clones, under 90% seen once. Germline lookup yields CDR1 SGHAT and CDR2 FQNNGV. V lost 2 bases, J lost 6 bases, and 8 bases stayed unmatched. The CDR3 has 15 residues. The specimen was peripheral blood. The V call is TRBV11-2, the J call TRBJ2-3; 7 nucleotides agree with TRBD2. This sequence originates from a man aged 65-85 years with active or convalescent COVID-19. The CDR3 is CASSLIVGGPDTQYF. The CDR3 nucleotides are TGTGCCAGCAGCTTAATAGTGGGAGGGCCTGATACGCAGTATTTT. Full variable domain (remainder filled in from reference TRBV11-2 and TRBJ2-3): EAGVAQSPRYKIIEKRQSVAFWCNPISGHATLYWYQQILGQGPKLLIQFQNNGVVDDSQLPKDRFSAERLKGVDSTLKIQPAKLEDSAVYLCASSLIVGGPDTQYFGPGTRLTVL.